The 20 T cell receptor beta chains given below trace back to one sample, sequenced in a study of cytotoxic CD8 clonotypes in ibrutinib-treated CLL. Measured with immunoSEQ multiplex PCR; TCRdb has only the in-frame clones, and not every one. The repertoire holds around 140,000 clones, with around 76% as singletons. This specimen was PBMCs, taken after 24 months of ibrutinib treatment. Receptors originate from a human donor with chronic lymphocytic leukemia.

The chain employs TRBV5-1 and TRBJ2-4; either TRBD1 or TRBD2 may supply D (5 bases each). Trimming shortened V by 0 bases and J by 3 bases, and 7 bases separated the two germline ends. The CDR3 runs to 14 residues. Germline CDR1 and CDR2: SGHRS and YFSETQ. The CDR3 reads CASSLGGGKNIQYF. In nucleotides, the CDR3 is TGCGCCAGCAGCTTGGGTGGGGGCAAAAACATTCAGTACTTC.

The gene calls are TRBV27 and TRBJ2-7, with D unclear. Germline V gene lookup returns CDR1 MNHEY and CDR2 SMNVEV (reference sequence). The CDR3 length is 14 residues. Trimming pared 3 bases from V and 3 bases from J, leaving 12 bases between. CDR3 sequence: CASSFYISRYEQYF. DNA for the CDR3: TGTGCCAGCAGTTTTTACATTTCGCGCTACGAGCAGTACTTC.

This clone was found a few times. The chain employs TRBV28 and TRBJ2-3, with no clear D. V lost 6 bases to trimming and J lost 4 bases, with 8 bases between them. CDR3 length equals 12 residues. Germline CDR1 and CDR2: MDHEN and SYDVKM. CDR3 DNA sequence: TGTGCCAGCAGGCCTTGGGCAGATACGCAGTATTTT. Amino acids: CASRPWADTQYF.

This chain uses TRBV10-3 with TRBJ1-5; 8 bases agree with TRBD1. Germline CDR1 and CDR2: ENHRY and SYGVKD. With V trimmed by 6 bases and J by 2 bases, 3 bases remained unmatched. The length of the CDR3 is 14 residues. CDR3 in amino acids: CAISQDRGNQPQHF. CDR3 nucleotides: TGTGCCATCAGCCAGGACAGGGGCAATCAGCCCCAGCATTTT.

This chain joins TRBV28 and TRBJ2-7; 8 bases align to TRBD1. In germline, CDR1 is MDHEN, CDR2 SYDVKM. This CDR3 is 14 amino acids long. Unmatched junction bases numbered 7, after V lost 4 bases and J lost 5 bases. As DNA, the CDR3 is TGTGCCAGCAGTTCCAGGACAGGGTTCGACGAGCAGTACTTC. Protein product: CASSSRTGFDEQYF.

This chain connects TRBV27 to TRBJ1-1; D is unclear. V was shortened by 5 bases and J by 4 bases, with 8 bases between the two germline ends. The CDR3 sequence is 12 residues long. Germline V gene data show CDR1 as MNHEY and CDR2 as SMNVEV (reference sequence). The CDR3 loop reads CASSPEGTEAFF. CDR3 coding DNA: TGTGCCAGCAGTCCCGAGGGCACTGAAGCTTTCTTT.

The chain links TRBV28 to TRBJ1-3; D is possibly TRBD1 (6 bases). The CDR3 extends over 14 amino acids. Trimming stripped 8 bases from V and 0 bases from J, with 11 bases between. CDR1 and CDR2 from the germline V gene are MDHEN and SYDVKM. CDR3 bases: TGTGCCAGCCGGGAGGGGGACTCTGGAAACACCATATATTTT. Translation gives CASREGDSGNTIYF.

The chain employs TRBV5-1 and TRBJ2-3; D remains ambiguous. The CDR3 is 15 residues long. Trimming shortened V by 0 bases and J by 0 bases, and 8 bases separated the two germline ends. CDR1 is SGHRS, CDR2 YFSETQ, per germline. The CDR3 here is CASSLAGPSTDTQYF. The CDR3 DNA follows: TGCGCCAGCAGCTTGGCCGGGCCCAGCACAGATACGCAGTATTTT.

The CDR3 region is CASSPLPSGGNEQFF. In nucleotides, the CDR3 is TGCGCCAGCAGCCCACTCCCCTCCGGGGGGAATGAGCAGTTCTTC. This rearrangement joins TRBV5-1 to TRBJ2-1; the match to TRBD2 covers 7 bases. The CDR3 contains 15 residues. Germline values: CDR1 SGHRS, CDR2 YFSETQ. V trimming: 4 bases; J trimming: 7 bases; junction bases outside the gene matches: 11.

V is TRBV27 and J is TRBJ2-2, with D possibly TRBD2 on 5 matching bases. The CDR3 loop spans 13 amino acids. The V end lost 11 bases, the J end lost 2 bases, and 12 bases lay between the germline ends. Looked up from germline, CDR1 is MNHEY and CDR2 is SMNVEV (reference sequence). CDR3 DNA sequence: TGTGCCTACCGCCGGGATAACACCGGGGAGCTGTTTTTT. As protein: CAYRRDNTGELFF.

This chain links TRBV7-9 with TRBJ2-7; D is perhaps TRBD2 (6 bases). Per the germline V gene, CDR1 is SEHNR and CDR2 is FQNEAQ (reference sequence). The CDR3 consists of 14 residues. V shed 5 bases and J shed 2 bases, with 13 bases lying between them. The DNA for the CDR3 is TGTGCCAGCAGCCCCGCGGGCGGGGCCTACGAGCAGTACTTC. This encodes CASSPAGGAYEQYF.

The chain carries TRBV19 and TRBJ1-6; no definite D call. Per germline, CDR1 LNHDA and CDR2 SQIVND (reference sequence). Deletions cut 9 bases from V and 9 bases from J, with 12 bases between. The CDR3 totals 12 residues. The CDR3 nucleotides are TGTGCCAGCGCTAGGTGGGGTTCACCCCTCCACTTT. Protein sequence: CASARWGSPLHF.

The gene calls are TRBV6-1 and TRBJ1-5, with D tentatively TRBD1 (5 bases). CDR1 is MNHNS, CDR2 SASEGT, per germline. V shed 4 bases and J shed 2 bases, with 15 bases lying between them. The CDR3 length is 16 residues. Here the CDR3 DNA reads TGTGCCAGCAGTGCAAAAGGGGTTAGGGGCAATCAGCCCCAGCATTTT. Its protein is CASSAKGVRGNQPQHF.

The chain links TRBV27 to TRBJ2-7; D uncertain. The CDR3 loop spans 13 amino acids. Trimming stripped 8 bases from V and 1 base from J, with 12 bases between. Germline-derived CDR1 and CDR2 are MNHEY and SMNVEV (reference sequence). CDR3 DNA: TGTGCCAGCGCCCGCCCCCCATCCTACGAGCAGTACTTC. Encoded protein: CASARPPSYEQYF.

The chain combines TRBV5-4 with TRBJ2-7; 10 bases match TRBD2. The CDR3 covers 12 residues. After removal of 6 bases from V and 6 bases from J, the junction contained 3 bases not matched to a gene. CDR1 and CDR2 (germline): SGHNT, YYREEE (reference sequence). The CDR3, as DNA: TGTGCCAGCACCGTAGCGGGAGGCGAGCAGTACTTC. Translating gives CASTVAGGEQYF.

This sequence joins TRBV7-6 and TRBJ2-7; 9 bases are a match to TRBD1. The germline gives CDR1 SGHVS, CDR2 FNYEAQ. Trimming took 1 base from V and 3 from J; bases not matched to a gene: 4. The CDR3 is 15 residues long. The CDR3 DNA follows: TGTGCCAGCAGCTTAGAGGAGACAGGGGGCTACGAGCAGTACTTC. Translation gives CASSLEETGGYEQYF. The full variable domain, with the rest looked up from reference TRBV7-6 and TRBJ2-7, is GAGVSQSPRYKVTKRGQDVALRCDPISGHVSLYWYRQALGQGPEFLTYFNYEAQQDKSGLPNDRFSAERPEGSISTLTIQRTEQRDSAMYRCASSLEETGGYEQYFGPGTRLTVT.

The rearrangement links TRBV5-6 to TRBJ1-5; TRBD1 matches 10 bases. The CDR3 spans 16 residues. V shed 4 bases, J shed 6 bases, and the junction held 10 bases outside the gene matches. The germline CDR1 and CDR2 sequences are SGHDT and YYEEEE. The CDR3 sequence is CASSPGTGAWGQPQHF. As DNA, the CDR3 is TGTGCCAGCAGCCCAGGGACAGGGGCTTGGGGTCAGCCCCAGCATTTT.

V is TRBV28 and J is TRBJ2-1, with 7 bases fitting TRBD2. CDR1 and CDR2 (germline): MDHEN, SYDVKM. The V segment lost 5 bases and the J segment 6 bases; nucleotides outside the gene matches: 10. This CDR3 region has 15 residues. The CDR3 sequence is CASSPTDGGGNEQFF. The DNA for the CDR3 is TGTGCCAGCAGTCCGACCGACGGCGGGGGCAATGAGCAGTTCTTC.

DNA for the CDR3: TGTGCCAGCAGCCCCCGGCAGGGGGGCACCGGGGAGCTGTTTTTT. Protein sequence: CASSPRQGGTGELFF. V and J are TRBV7-3 and TRBJ2-2, with D possibly TRBD1 on 7 matching bases. Germline loops: CDR1 SGHTA, CDR2 FQGTGA. The V gene lost 5 bases and the J gene lost 4 bases, with 14 bases spanning the gap. The CDR3 is 15 residues long.

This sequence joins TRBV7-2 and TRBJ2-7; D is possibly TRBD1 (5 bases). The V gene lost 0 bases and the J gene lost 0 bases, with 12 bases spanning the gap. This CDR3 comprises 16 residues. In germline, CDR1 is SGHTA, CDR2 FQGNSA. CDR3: CASSLAVGRPSYEQYF. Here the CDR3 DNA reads TGTGCCAGCAGCTTAGCGGTGGGGCGGCCCTCCTACGAGCAGTACTTC.